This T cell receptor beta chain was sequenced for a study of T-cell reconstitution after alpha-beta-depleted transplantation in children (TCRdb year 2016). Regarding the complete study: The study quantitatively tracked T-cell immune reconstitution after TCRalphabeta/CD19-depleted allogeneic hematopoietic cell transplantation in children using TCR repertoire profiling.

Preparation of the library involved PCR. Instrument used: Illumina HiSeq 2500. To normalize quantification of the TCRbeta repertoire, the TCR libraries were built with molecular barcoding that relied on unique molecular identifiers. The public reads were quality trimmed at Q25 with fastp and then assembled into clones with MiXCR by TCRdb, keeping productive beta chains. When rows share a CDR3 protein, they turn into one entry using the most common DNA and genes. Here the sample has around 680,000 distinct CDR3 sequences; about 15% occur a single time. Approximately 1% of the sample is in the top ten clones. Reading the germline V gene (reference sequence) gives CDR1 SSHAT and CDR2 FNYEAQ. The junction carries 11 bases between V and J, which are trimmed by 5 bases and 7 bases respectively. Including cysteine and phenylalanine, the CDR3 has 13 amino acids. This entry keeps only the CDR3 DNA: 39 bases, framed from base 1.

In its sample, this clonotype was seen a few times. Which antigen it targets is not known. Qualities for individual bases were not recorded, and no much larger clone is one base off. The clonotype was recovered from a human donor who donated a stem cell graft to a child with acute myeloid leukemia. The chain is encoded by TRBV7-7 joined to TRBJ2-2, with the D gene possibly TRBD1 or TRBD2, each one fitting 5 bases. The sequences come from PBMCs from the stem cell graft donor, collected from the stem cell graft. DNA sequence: TGTGCCAGCAGCCTGGGGGAAGACGGGGAGCTGTTTTTT. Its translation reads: CASSLGEDGELFF.